This TCR beta chain was captured in a study of identical twins. TCRdb fed the 5' RACE reads into MiXCR, producing one record per CDR3 protein. The repertoire includes a few hundred thousand distinct CDR3 sequences, about 8.3% of them detected once, and less than 4% sits in the top ten. Germline CDR1 SGHVS, CDR2 FNYEAQ. The CDR3 totals 15 residues. The ends were cut back, 5 bases at V and 3 bases at J, with 17 bases in the middle. This sample was shared with a second study, whose subject was yellow fever vaccine responses in identical twins.

Sequencing was done on a sample of CD8+ T cells sorted from blood. The chain couples TRBV7-6 to TRBJ2-7; the D gene could be TRBD1 or TRBD2 (6 bases each). This TCR derives from a woman aged 18-30 years in good health. The chain's CDR3 is CASSPIGGRSYEQYF. CDR3 nucleotides: TGTGCCAGCAGCCCCATAGGGGGGAGGAGCTACGAGCAGTACTTC.